The 16 T cell receptor beta chains below were found in one sample sequenced in a study of cytomegalovirus exposure and HLA in healthy donors. PCR was performed using 60 Vbeta and 13 Jbeta primers. Generated by immunoSEQ multiplex PCR, the TCRdb table keeps only in-frame clones and is missing some. Here the sample spans roughly 200,000 clones, roughly 12% being singletons. The specimen was PBMCs. The receptors stem from a man over 45 in good health and CMV-seropositive.

The chain's CDR3 is CASSFSSWGAEGYTF. CDR3 sequence (DNA): TGTGCCAGCAGTTTCTCGTCTTGGGGCGCGGAGGGCTACACCTTC. The gene calls are TRBV28 and TRBJ1-2; D perhaps matches TRBD1 (5 bases). The V end lost 3 bases, the J end lost 8 bases, and 19 bases lay between the germline ends. The CDR3 contains 15 residues. Looked up from germline, CDR1 is MDHEN and CDR2 is SYDVKM.

The V and J genes are TRBV5-1 and TRBJ1-6; 9 nucleotides align to TRBD1. With V trimmed by 2 bases and J by 11 bases, 11 bases remained unmatched. Germline V lookup: CDR1 SGHRS, CDR2 YFSETQ. The CDR3 is made up of 16 amino acids. The CDR3 sequence: CASSLVPGQGPTPLHF. The CDR3 nucleotides read TGCGCCAGCAGCTTAGTCCCGGGACAGGGCCCAACACCCCTCCACTTT.

The CDR3 sequence is CASSQMTSGGTDTQYF. The DNA for the CDR3 is TGTGCCAGTAGTCAAATGACTAGCGGGGGAACAGATACGCAGTATTTT. The chain carries TRBV19 and TRBJ2-3; 12 nucleotides line up with TRBD2. Trimming at V came to 5 bases and at J to 3 bases, leaving 6 bases not matched to a gene. CDR1 is LNHDA and CDR2 is SQIVND in the germline V gene (reference sequence). The CDR3 is 16 residues long.

This clone has a handful of counts. Different DNA sequences within this sample yield the same CDR3. The chain links TRBV5-1 to TRBJ2-7; TRBD1 aligns across 10 bases. The CDR3 spans 14 residues. Germline CDR1 reads SGHRS; CDR2 reads YFSETQ. The junction had 3 bases not matched to a gene; V was cut back by 4 bases and J by 2 bases. The CDR3 DNA follows: TGCGCCAGCAGCCAAGGACAGGGGGCCTACGAGCAGTACGTC. This sequence encodes CASSQGQGAYEQYV.

A note on this clone: This specimen includes other DNA sequences encoding the same CDR3. This rearrangement joins TRBV4-3 to TRBJ2-2; TRBD2 matches at 10 bases. The length of the CDR3 is 15 residues. Germline V CDR1 and CDR2: LGHNA, YSLEER. The J segment lost 4 bases and the V segment lost 3 bases, leaving 2 bases of the junction unmatched. CDR3 in amino acids: CASSQLAGGTGELFF. CDR3 bases: TGCGCCAGCAGCCAGTTAGCGGGGGGCACCGGGGAGCTGTTTTTT.

The CDR3 DNA is TGTGCCAGCAGCGTAGGGGGCCAGGAGACCCAGTACTTC. Residues: CASSVGGQETQYF. The V call is TRBV9, the J call TRBJ2-5, with a weak D call TRBD1 (5 bases). V was trimmed by 0 bases and J by 5 bases, leaving 8 bases between them. Germline CDR1 is SGDLS and CDR2 is YYNGEE. The CDR3 covers 13 residues.

This clone was detected only once. The V and J genes are TRBV7-9 and TRBJ2-5; 8 positions agree with TRBD2. Germline V gene sequence: CDR1 SEHNR, CDR2 FQNEAQ (reference sequence). The CDR3 contains 16 residues. V was pared by 2 bases and J by 5 bases, with 10 bases of the junction left unmatched. The CDR3 region is CASSLPGGRGKETQYF. The CDR3 nucleotides are TGTGCCAGCAGCTTACCGGGGGGGCGAGGGAAGGAGACCCAGTACTTC.

The gene calls are TRBV27 and TRBJ1-5, with 10 positions matching TRBD1. In germline, CDR1 is MNHEY, CDR2 SMNVEV (reference sequence). The CDR3 runs to 17 residues. V lost 4 bases, J lost 2 bases, and 8 bases stayed unmatched. This CDR3 reads CASSSDRGQRGNQPQHF. The CDR3, as DNA: TGTGCCAGCAGTTCCGACAGGGGGCAAAGGGGCAATCAGCCCCAGCATTTT.

The genes are TRBV5-3 and TRBJ2-1; the D is unclear. TRBV5-3 is recorded as an ORF, its role being uncertain. The V gene lost 1 base and the J gene lost 0 bases, with 17 bases spanning the gap. This CDR3 comprises 18 residues. The CDR3 DNA reads TGTGCCAGAAGCTTGTTCCCCTTGATCATGAGCTCCTACAATGAGCAGTTCTTC. Its translation is CARSLFPLIMSSYNEQFF.

The chain uses TRBV6-1 and TRBJ2-1, with 13 bases lining up with TRBD2. This CDR3 has 15 amino acids. Losses at the gene ends were 6 bases for V and 4 bases for J; bases not matched to a gene: 3. Germline values: CDR1 MNHNS, CDR2 SASEGT. The CDR3 sequence: CASRRLAGGYNEQFF. Written as DNA, the CDR3 is TGTGCCAGCAGGAGACTAGCGGGGGGTTACAATGAGCAGTTCTTC.

This clone has a handful of counts. The CDR3 sequence is CASSLWGQSPNEQFF. The CDR3 DNA reads as TGCGCCAGCAGCTTGTGGGGACAGTCACCCAATGAGCAGTTCTTC. V gene TRBV5-1 combines with J gene TRBJ2-1, with TRBD1 identical over 7 bases. The germline V gene encodes CDR1 SGHRS and CDR2 YFSETQ. This CDR3 region has 15 residues. The trim removed 1 base at V and 6 bases at J, leaving 7 bases unmatched.

J is TRBJ2-3 and V is TRBV7-9, with a weak D call TRBD2 (6 bases). Germline CDR1 reads SEHNR; CDR2 reads FQNEAQ (reference sequence). V was pared by 0 bases and J by 5 bases, with 9 bases between. The CDR3 sequence is 14 residues long. The CDR3 DNA reads as TGTGCCAGCAGCTTAGCACTAGCAGGAGATACGCAGTATTTT. Translated, it gives CASSLALAGDTQYF.

The rearrangement links TRBV7-8 to TRBJ2-7; 10 bases are shared with TRBD1. The CDR3 is 14 residues long. Per germline, CDR1 SGHVS and CDR2 FQNEAQ. Trimming took 2 bases from V and 5 from J; bases not matched to a gene: 3. CDR3 loop: CASSLSGQGNEQYV. CDR3 bases: TGTGCCAGCAGCTTATCGGGACAGGGGAACGAGCAGTACGTC.

There are a few counts of this clone. This chain connects TRBV5-1 to TRBJ1-1; perhaps TRBD1 as D (6 bases). V was cut by 5 bases and J by 2 bases, with 13 bases left in between. The CDR3 loop spans 14 amino acids. The germline gives CDR1 SGHRS, CDR2 YFSETQ. CDR3 residues: CASRYRQENTEAFF. As DNA, the CDR3 is TGCGCCAGCAGATATCGACAGGAAAACACTGAAGCTTTCTTT. Based on the CDR3 plus reference TRBV5-1 and TRBJ1-1, the full variable domain is KAGVTQTPRYLIKTRGQQVTLSCSPISGHRSVSWYQQTPGQGLQFLFEYFSETQRNKGNFPGRFSGRQFSNSRSEMNVSTLELGDSALYLCASRYRQENTEAFFGQGTRLTVV.

The chain uses TRBV30 and TRBJ1-1, with a possible D match to TRBD1 (6 bases). V gave up 4 bases and J gave up 1 base, with 10 bases separating them. Germline CDR1 and CDR2: GTSNPN and SVGIG (reference sequence). The CDR3 has 13 amino acids. CDR3 sequence reads: CAWTKGENTEAFF. The CDR3 DNA is TGTGCCTGGACGAAGGGGGAGAACACTGAAGCTTTCTTT. The variable domain in full, with the rest retrieved from reference TRBV30 and TRBJ1-1, is SQTIHQWPATLVQPVGSPLSLECTVEGTSNPNLYWYRQAAGRGLQLLFYSVGIGQISSEVPQNLSASRPQDRQFILSSKKLLLSDSGFYLCAWTKGENTEAFFGQGTRLTVV.

This clone was observed a few times. Other DNA sequences in the same sample also yield this CDR3. The chain is built from TRBV2 and TRBJ2-3, with TRBD2 matching over 10 bases. The CDR3 sequence is 16 residues long. V was pared by 6 bases and J by 6 bases, with 12 bases of the junction left unmatched. Germline V gene lookup returns CDR1 SNHLY and CDR2 FYNNEI. CDR3 DNA sequence: TGTGCCAGCAGGGGGGTAGCGGGGGGCCCCTTGGATACGCAGTATTTT. Its translation is CASRGVAGGPLDTQYF.